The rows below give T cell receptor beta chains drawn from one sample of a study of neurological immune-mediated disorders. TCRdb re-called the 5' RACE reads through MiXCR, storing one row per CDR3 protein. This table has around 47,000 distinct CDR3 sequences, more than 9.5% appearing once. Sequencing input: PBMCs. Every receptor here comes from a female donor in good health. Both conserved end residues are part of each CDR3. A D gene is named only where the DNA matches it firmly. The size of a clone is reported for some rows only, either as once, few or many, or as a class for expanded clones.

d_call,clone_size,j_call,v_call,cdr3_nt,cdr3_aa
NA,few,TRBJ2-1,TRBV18,TGTGCCAGCTCACCACGGTCCGTCAGGCTATCCTACAATGAGCAGTTCTTC,CASSPRSVRLSYNEQFF
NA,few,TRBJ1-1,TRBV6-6,TGTGCCAGCAGTCCCCCCGGGCAGGCGAACACTGAAGCTTTCTTT,CASSPPGQANTEAFF
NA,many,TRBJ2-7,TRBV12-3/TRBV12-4,TGTGCCAGCAGAAGGGGACTTACCTACGAGCAGTACTTC,CASRRGLTYEQYF
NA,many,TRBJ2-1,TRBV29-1,TGCAGCGTTCAAAACAATGAGCAGTTCTTC,CSVQNNEQFF
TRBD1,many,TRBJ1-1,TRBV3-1,TGTGCCAGCAGCCTCCGTCAACCGGGACAGGGTAAAGAAGCTTTCTTT,CASSLRQPGQGKEAFF
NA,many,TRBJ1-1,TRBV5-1,TGCGCCAGCAGCTCCGGGAGCGGGGCGACTGAAGCTTTCTTT,CASSSGSGATEAFF
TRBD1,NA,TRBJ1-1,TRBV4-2,TGTGCCAGCAGCCAACTAGGACAGGGCACTGAAGCTTTCTTT,CASSQLGQGTEAFF
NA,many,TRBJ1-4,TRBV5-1,TGCGCCAGCAGCTTGGGGTCTGGGACTAATGAAAAACTGTTTTTT,CASSLGSGTNEKLFF
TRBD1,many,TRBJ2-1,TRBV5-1,TGCGCCAGCAGCGACGGGACAGGCGGCTACAATGAGCAGTTCTTC,CASSDGTGGYNEQFF
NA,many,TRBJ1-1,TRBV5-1,TGCGCCAGCAGCTTCTCCGGGGCGAACACTGAAGCTTTCTTT,CASSFSGANTEAFF
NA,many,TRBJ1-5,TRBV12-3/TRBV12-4,TGTGCCAGCACCCTCACAGGGAATCAGCCCCAGCATTTT,CASTLTGNQPQHF
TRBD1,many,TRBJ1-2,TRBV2,TGTGCCAGTTCCCAAACCGGACAGGGCTATGGCTACACCTTC,CASSQTGQGYGYTF
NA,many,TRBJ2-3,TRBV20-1,TGCAGTGCTAGCCCTTCTGGCGGGGGCCTAGGTACGCAGTATTTT,CSASPSGGGLGTQYF
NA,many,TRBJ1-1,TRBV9,TGTGCCAGCAGCGTAGAACCATTGAACACTGAAGCTTTCTTT,CASSVEPLNTEAFF
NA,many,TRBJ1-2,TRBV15,TGTGCCACCAGCAGAGATTTACCAGCTGGCTACACCTTC,CATSRDLPAGYTF
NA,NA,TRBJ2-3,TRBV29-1,TGCAGCGTTGTTGGTTGGCAGGGTTTAGATACGCAGTATTTT,CSVVGWQGLDTQYF
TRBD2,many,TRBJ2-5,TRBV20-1,TGCAGCGGGGGGGTCCAAGAGACCCAGTACTTC,CSGGVQETQYF
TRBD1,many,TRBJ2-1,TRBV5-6,TGTGCCAGCGGCAACCGGGACAGGGGGAATGAGCAGTTCTTC,CASGNRDRGNEQFF
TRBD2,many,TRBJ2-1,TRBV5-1,TGCGCCAGCAGCCCCATCGGGACTAGCGGGAGCAATGAGCAGTTCTTC,CASSPIGTSGSNEQFF
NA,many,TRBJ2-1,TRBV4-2,TGTGCCAGCAGCCCAGATGAGGGGACTCGGGCTGGCAATGAGCAGTTCTTC,CASSPDEGTRAGNEQFF
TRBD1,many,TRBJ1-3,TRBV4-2,TGTGCCAGCAGCCTCGACAGGGAAGCTGGAAACACCATATATTTT,CASSLDREAGNTIYF
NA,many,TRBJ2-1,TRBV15,TGTGCCACCAGCAGAGAACGGCAGGTTTCCTACAATGAGCAGTTCTTC,CATSRERQVSYNEQFF
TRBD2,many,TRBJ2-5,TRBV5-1,TGCGCCAGCAGCCCAAGCGGGGAGCTACAAGAGACCCAGTACTTC,CASSPSGELQETQYF
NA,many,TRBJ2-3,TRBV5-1,TGCGCCAGCAGCCCCGGAGGAACGGCCACAGATACGCAGTATTTT,CASSPGGTATDTQYF
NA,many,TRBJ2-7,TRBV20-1,TGCAGTGCTAGAGATACCCTCTACGAGCAGTACTTC,CSARDTLYEQYF
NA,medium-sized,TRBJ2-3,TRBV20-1,TGCAGTGCTAGAAGCGTTGCCACAGATACGCAGTATTTT,CSARSVATDTQYF
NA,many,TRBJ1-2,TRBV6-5,TGTGCCAGCAGCCCCGGGGGAGGATCACGCTATGGCTACACCTTC,CASSPGGGSRYGYTF
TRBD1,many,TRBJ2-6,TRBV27,TGTGCCAGCAGTTCGGGACAGGGTGTAGGTGGGGCCAACGTCCTGACTTTC,CASSSGQGVGGANVLTF
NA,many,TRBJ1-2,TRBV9,TGTGCCAGCAGCGTAGCGGGGGTCTACACCTTC,CASSVAGVYTF
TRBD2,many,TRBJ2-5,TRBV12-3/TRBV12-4,TGTGCCAGCAGCAGACTAGCGGGACTACCACAAGAGACCCAGTACTTC,CASSRLAGLPQETQYF
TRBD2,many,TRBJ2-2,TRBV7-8,TGTGCCAGCAGCTTCCGAACCCAGGGGACTAGCGGAAACACCGGGGAGCTGTTTTTT,CASSFRTQGTSGNTGELFF
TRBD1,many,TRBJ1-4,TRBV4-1,TGCGCCAGCAGCCAAGAGGACAGGGGAAGCAAACTGTTTTTT,CASSQEDRGSKLFF
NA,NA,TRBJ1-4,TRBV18,TGTGCCAGCTCACCATTGCCCCTTCGGGGGGCCAGAGAAAAACTGTTTTTT,CASSPLPLRGAREKLFF
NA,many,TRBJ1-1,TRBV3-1,TGTGCCAGCAGCCGGGACACCGGGGTAGTGATGAACACTGAAGCTTTCTTT,CASSRDTGVVMNTEAFF
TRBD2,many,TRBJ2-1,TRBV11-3,TGTGCCAGCAGCCCGGGACTAGCGGGGTACAATGAGCAGTTCTTC,CASSPGLAGYNEQFF
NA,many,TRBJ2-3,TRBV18,TGTGCCAGCTCACCACTGCAGGCGGCTACCTCTGGAGATACGCAGTATTTT,CASSPLQAATSGDTQYF
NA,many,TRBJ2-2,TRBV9,TGTGCCAGCAGCGCGGGATCTCTCGCTTTGTCCGGGGAGCTGTTTTTT,CASSAGSLALSGELFF
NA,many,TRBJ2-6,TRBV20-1,TGCAGTGCTCCGAGGCGGGACAGCGGAAACTCTGGGGCCAACGTCCTGACTTTC,CSAPRRDSGNSGANVLTF
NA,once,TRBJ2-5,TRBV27,TGTGCCAGCAGTGAGTCTTGGGCGGGGCAAGGGCAGAAGACCCAGTACTTC,CASSESWAGQGQKTQYF
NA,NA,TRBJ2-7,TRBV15,TGTGCCACCAGCCGAGACGGGACAAGGGTGTACGAGCAGTACTTC,CATSRDGTRVYEQYF
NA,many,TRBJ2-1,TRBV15,TGTGCCACCAGGGCAGGGGCGGACTACAATGAGCAGTTCTTC,CATRAGADYNEQFF
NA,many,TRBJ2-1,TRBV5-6,TGTGCCAGCAGCCCCGGGAGACGGATTCTATACAATGAGCAGTTCTTC,CASSPGRRILYNEQFF
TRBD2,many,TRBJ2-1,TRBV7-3,TGTGCCAGCAGCTTCCCAGGGACTACTCGGAAGTTCTTC,CASSFPGTTRKFF
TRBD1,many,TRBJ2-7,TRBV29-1,TGCAGCGTTGAGACCGACAGGGAAGGCTACGAGCAGTACTTC,CSVETDREGYEQYF